A single sample is the source of the 3 T cell receptor beta chains below, sequenced in a study of vaccination effects on CD4 cells after COVID-19. No cognate antigen is known for these TCRs. Only in-frame clones appear in the TCRdb table, and some are missing; sequencing was by immunoSEQ multiplex PCR. The sample has nearly 35,000 clones; around 75% are singletons. Researchers isolated CD4+ T cells once less than twelve days of culture had elapsed. SARS-CoV-2 infected the person between March and December 2020, as confirmed by PCR. Each person got two doses of an mRNA SARS-CoV-2 vaccine, BNT162b2 or mRNA-1273. The sample in question was CD4+ T cells from PBMCs cultured without peptide, obtained after COVID-19 vaccination. These receptors all stem from a human donor who had a prior SARS-CoV-2 infection.

The rearrangement joins TRBV3-1 (or the pseudogene TRBV3-2) to TRBJ2-1; 10 bases fit TRBD2. CDR1 and CDR2 (germline): LGHDT, YNNKEL (reference sequence). The junction had 6 bases not matched to a gene; V was cut back by 4 bases and J by 6 bases. The CDR3 is 15 amino acids. The CDR3 protein is CASSPAGGPLNEQFF. CDR3 DNA sequence: TGTGCCAGCAGCCCAGCGGGAGGGCCTCTCAATGAGCAGTTCTTC.

The chain links TRBV4-2 to TRBJ2-1; TRBD2 matches 7 bases. The CDR3 runs 17 residues. CDR1 is LGHNA, CDR2 YNFKEQ, per germline. V shed 1 base and J 3 bases; nucleotides not matched to a gene: 9. The CDR3 here is CASSQGSASGGYNEQFF. CDR3 bases: TGTGCCAGCAGCCAAGGAAGTGCTAGCGGAGGCTACAATGAGCAGTTCTTC.

This sequence joins TRBV6-5 and TRBJ1-5; 10 nucleotides match TRBD1. CDR3 length: 15 amino acids. CDR1 and CDR2 (germline): MNHEY, SVGAGI. Trimming took 6 bases from V and 3 from J; bases not matched to a gene: 5. As DNA, the CDR3 is TGTGCCAGCAGAGTGGGGACAGGGGCCAATCAGCCCCAGCATTTT. Amino acids: CASRVGTGANQPQHF.